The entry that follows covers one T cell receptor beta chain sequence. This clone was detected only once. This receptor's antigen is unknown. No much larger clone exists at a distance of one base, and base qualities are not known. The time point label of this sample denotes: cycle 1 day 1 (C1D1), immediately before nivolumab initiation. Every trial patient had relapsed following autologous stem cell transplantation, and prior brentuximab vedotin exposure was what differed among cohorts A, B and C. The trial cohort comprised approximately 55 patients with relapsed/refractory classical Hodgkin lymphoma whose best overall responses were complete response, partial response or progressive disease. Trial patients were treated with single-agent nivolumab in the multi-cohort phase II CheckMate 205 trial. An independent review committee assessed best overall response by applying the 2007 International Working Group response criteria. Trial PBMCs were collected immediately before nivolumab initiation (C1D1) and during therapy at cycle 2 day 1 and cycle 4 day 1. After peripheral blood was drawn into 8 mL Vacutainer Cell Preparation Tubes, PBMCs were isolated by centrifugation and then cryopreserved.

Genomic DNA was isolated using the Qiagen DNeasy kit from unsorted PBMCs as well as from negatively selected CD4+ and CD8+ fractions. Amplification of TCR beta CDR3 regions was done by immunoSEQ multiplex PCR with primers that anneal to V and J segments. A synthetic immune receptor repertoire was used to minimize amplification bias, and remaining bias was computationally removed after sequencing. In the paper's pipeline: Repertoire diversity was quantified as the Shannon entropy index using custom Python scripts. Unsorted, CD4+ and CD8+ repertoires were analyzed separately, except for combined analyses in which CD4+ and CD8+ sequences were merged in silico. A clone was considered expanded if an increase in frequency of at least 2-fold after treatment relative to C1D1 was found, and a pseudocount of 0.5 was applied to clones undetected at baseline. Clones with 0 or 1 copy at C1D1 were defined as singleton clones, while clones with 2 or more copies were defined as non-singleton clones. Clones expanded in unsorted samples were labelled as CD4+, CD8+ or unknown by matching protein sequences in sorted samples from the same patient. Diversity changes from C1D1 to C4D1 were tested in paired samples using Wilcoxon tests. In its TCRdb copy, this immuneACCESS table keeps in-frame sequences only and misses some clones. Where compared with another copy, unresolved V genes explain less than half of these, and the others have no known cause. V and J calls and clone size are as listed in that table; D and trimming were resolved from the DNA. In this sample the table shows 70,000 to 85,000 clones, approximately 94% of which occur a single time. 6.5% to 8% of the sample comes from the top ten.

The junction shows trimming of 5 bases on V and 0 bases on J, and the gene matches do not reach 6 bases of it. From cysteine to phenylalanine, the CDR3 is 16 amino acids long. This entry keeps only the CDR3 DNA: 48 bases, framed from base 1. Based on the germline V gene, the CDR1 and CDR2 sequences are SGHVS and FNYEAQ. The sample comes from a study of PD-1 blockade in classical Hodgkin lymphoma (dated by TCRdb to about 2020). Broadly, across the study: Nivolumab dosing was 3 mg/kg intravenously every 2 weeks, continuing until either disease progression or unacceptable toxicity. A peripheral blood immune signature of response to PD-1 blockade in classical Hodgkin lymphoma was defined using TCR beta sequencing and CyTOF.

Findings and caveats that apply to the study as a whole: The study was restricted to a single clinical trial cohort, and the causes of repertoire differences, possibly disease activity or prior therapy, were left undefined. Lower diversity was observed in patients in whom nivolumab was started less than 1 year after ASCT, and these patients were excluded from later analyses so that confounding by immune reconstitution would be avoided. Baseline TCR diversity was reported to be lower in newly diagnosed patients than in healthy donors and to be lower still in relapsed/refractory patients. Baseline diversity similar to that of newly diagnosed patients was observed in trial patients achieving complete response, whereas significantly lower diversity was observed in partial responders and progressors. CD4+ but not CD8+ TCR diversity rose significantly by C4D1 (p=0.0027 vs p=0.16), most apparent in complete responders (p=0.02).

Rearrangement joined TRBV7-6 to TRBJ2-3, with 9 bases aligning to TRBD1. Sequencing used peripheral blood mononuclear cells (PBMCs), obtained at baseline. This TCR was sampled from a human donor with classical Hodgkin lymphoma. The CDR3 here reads CASSAPGTGSTDTQYF. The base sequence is TGTGCCAGCAGCGCGCCCGGGACAGGGAGCACAGATACGCAGTATTTT. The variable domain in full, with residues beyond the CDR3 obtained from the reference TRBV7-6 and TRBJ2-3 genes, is GAGVSQSPRYKVTKRGQDVALRCDPISGHVSLYWYRQALGQGPEFLTYFNYEAQQDKSGLPNDRFSAERPEGSISTLTIQRTEQRDSAMYRCASSAPGTGSTDTQYFGPGTRLTVL.